Below, one T cell receptor beta chain is given with its context. Its cognate antigen has yet to be identified. No qualities accompany the bases; no much larger clone lies one base away. The data originate from a study of PD-1 blockade in classical Hodgkin lymphoma (dated by TCRdb to the early 2020s). With respect to the entire study: Nivolumab dosing was 3 mg/kg intravenously every 2 weeks, continuing until either disease progression or unacceptable toxicity. To define a peripheral blood immune signature of response to PD-1 blockade in classical Hodgkin lymphoma, the study combined TCR beta sequencing with CyTOF.

The CDR3 has 13 amino acids, counting the end cysteine and phenylalanine. Only the CDR3 DNA stays, 39 bases, in frame from base 1. V loses 8 bases, J loses 1 base, and the germline ends lie 12 bases apart. The germline V gene provides CDR1 SQVTM and CDR2 ANQGSEA. The paper's findings and limits, for the study overall: Baseline TCR diversity was reported as lower in newly diagnosed patients than in healthy donors, and lower still in relapsed/refractory patients. Diversity was lower in patients who began nivolumab less than 1 year after ASCT, so these patients were left out of later analyses to avoid confounding by immune reconstitution. CD4+ but not CD8+ TCR diversity rose significantly by C4D1 (p=0.0027 vs p=0.16), most apparent in complete responders (p=0.02). Trial patients with a complete response had baseline diversity similar to that of newly diagnosed patients, while partial responders and progressors had significantly lower diversity. The study was restricted to a single clinical trial cohort, and the causes of repertoire differences, possibly disease activity or prior therapy, were left undefined.

The Qiagen DNeasy kit was used to extract genomic DNA both from unsorted PBMCs and from the negatively selected CD4+ and CD8+ fractions. TCR beta CDR3 regions were subjected to amplification by immunoSEQ multiplex PCR with primers that anneal to V and J segments. Amplification bias was minimized using a synthetic immune receptor repertoire, and residual bias was removed computationally after sequencing. Per the original workflow: Repertoire diversity was quantified as the Shannon entropy index using custom Python scripts. Unsorted, CD4+ and CD8+ repertoires were examined separately, except in combined analyses, for which CD4+ and CD8+ sequences were merged in silico. A clone was considered expanded if an increase in frequency of at least 2-fold after treatment relative to C1D1 was found, and a pseudocount of 0.5 was applied to clones undetected at baseline. Clones with 0 or 1 copy at C1D1 were classified as singleton clones, and clones with 2 or more copies were classified as non-singleton clones. By matching protein sequences in sorted samples from the same patient, clones expanded in unsorted samples were annotated as CD4+, CD8+ or unknown. Wilcoxon tests on paired samples were used to test diversity changes from C1D1 to C4D1. TCRdb took this table from immuneACCESS and kept in-frame rearrangements with V and J called. Such tables lack part of the clones; where checked against another copy, unresolved V genes explain under half of the gap, and the rest is unexplained. D and trimming come from the DNA, and the V and J calls and clone size come from that table. This sample has fewer than 20,000 clones in its table, and about 65% of those were observed once. The ten largest clones capture almost 8% of the sample.

The meaning of the sample's time point label: cycle 4 day 1 (C4D1), after more than 5 weeks of nivolumab. All trial patients had relapsed after autologous stem cell transplantation, with cohorts A, B and C differing in prior brentuximab vedotin exposure. The trial cohort included 45 to 65 patients with relapsed/refractory classical Hodgkin lymphoma, and each patient had a best overall response of complete response, partial response or progressive disease. Single-agent nivolumab was administered to trial patients in the multi-cohort phase II CheckMate 205 trial. An independent review committee assessed best overall response by applying the 2007 International Working Group response criteria. Trial PBMCs were collected immediately before nivolumab initiation (C1D1) and during therapy at cycle 2 day 1 and cycle 4 day 1. Peripheral blood was collected in 8 mL Vacutainer Cell Preparation Tubes, from which PBMCs were isolated by centrifugation and then cryopreserved.

The sample was peripheral blood mononuclear cells (PBMCs), taken before the fourth cycle of nivolumab. The rearrangement joined TRBV29-1 to TRBJ2-1, with the D assignment possibly TRBD1 or TRBD2, given 5 matching bases for each. The receptor was isolated from a human donor with classical Hodgkin lymphoma. The CDR3 protein is CSLGGLSYNEQFF. DNA sequence: TGCAGCCTTGGGGGTTTGTCCTACAATGAGCAGTTCTTC.